This T cell receptor beta chain was captured in a study of CD8 T cells in ankylosing spondylitis. This clonotype was counted only a few times. Its matching antigen is unknown. The CDR3 spans 15 residues. The V and J ends lost 3 bases and 5 bases, in that order; junction bases with no gene match: 7. Germline V gene lookup returns CDR1 SGHTA and CDR2 FQGNSA. The study, taken as a whole, reports: Disease-linked clones were reportedly significantly enriched in matched ankylosing spondylitis synovial fluid. It appeared that ankylosing spondylitis blood was characterized by a TCR beta motif of under ten highly homologous variants. Earlier literature documents some of the motif variants in reactive arthritis synovial fluid and blood.

TCRdb re-analysed the 5' RACE reads in MiXCR, keeping a single row per CDR3 protein. The sample yields fewer than 200,000 distinct CDR3 sequences, roughly 10% seen once. The J gene is TRBJ2-1, the V gene TRBV7-2, with 7 bases that match TRBD2. The sample was blood, either unsorted or a sorted T cell fraction (not recorded which). The receptor's source is a female donor with ankylosing spondylitis or in good health (not recorded which). The CDR3 coding sequence is TGTGCCAGCAGCTTTAGCGGCCGGGGGGACAATGAGCAGTTCTTC. Residues: CASSFSGRGDNEQFF. Combining the CDR3 with reference TRBV7-2 and TRBJ2-1 gives the whole variable domain GAGVSQSPSNKVTEKGKDVELRCDPISGHTALYWYRQSLGQGLEFLIYFQGNSAPDKSGLPSDRFSAERTGGSVSTLTIQRTQQEDSAVYLCASSFSGRGDNEQFFGPGTRLTVL.